This T cell receptor (beta chain) stems from a study of identical twins. TCRdb itself ran the 5' RACE reads through MiXCR, one entry per CDR3 protein. This sample has 400,000 to 500,000 distinct CDR3 sequences, with approximately 17% found just once. This clonotype was seen ten or more times. This clonotype originated in a man in his fifties or sixties in good health. Sequencing used naive T cells sorted from blood.

The CDR3 spells CSVETPRGGRTGANVLTF. The DNA for the CDR3 is TGCAGCGTCGAGACTCCGCGGGGGGGTCGGACTGGGGCCAACGTCCTGACTTTC. V is TRBV29-1 and J is TRBJ2-6, with 9 bases fitting TRBD2. The germline gives CDR1 SQVTM, CDR2 ANQGSEA. The CDR3 length is 18 residues. The V segment lost 6 bases and the J segment 2 bases; nucleotides outside the gene matches: 14.